These T cell receptor beta chains were read from a single sample in a study of CD8+ T cells in alopecia areata. Data came from immunoSEQ multiplex PCR; TCRdb stores just in-frame clones and leaves some out. The sample lists about 110,000 clones, roughly three fifths occurring once. Specimen: CD8+ T cells sorted from blood, collected at week 24, from a patient treated with tofacitinib. The receptors originated from a human donor with alopecia areata. CDR3s include the opening cysteine and the closing phenylalanine or tryptophan. D genes are given only for firm matches. Not every row has a clone size; where given, it reads once, few, many or a size class.

j_gene	v_gene	d_gene	abundance	CDR3nt	CDR3aa
TRBJ2-7	TRBV5-6	NA	few	TGTGCCAGCAGCTTGATGACTGGGGGACCCTCCTACGAGCAGTACTTC	CASSLMTGGPSYEQYF
TRBJ2-7	TRBV27	TRBD1	NA	TGTGCCAGCAGAGAAGGGGGCGCGGCGAACGAGCAGTACTTC	CASREGGAANEQYF
TRBJ1-4	TRBV7-8	NA	NA	TGTGCCAGCAGCCAGTTCAGAGGGTTGAATGAAAAACTGTTTTTT	CASSQFRGLNEKLFF
TRBJ1-1	TRBV6-5	NA	once	TGTGCCAGCAGTTACTCGGGGGACTTGAACACTGAAGCTTTCTTT	CASSYSGDLNTEAFF
TRBJ2-3	TRBV9	NA	once	TGTGCCAGCAGCGTAGGACTAGGGGGCACAGATACGCAGTATTTT	CASSVGLGGTDTQYF
TRBJ1-4	TRBV7-8	NA	NA	TGTGCCAGCAGCTTGACCAGGGGCCTTGAAAAACTGTTTTTT	CASSLTRGLEKLFF
TRBJ2-3	TRBV13	TRBD2	NA	TGTGCCAGCAGCCCGAGCGGGGGGGCAGATACGCAGTATTTT	CASSPSGGADTQYF
TRBJ2-7	TRBV13	TRBD1	NA	TGTGCCAGCAGCTTCACAGGGGTCTACGAGCAGTACTTC	CASSFTGVYEQYF
TRBJ1-2	TRBV10-3	NA	NA	TGTGCCATCAGTGAGAACCTTTTGGATGGCTACACCTTC	CAISENLLDGYTF
TRBJ2-2	TRBV27	TRBD1	NA	TGTGCCAGCAGTACGTTTATGGACAGGGGGAACACCGGGGAGCTGTTTTTT	CASSTFMDRGNTGELFF
TRBJ2-7	TRBV13	TRBD2	NA	TGTGCCAGCAGCTCGGGACTAGCGGGCTACGAGCAGTACTTC	CASSSGLAGYEQYF